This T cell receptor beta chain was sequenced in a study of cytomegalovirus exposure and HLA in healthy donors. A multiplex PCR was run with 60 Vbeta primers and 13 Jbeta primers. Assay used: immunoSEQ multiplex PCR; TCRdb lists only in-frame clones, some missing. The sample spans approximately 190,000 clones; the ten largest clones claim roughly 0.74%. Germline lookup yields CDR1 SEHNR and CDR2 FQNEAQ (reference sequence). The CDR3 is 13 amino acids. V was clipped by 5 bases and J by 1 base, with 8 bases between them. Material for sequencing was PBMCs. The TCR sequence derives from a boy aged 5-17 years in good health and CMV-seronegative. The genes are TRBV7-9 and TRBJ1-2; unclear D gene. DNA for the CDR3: TGTGCCAGCAGCGAGTACCTTAACTATGGCTACACCTTC. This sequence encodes CASSEYLNYGYTF.